These T cell receptor beta chains were read from a single sample in a study of T cell repertoires in cytomegalovirus infection. Using its own MiXCR run on the reads, TCRdb lists one record per CDR3 protein. Found here are 450,000 to 650,000 distinct CDR3 sequences, roughly 29% of them singletons; the top ten hold under 15%. The specimen was PBMCs. Receptors originate from a human donor in good health (CMV status not recorded). Some clones in this sample may be carry-over from other donors' samples. Both conserved end residues are part of each CDR3. The D gene is left open where the match is weak. Clone size, where shown, is once, few, many, or a class for clones that have expanded.

d_gene	v_gene	abundance	len	j_gene	CDR3nt	CDR3aa
-	TRBV7-3	many	14	TRBJ2-1	TGTGCCAGCAGCCCCCGTTCGGGGTCGGGGGAGCAGTTCTTC	CASSPRSGSGEQFF
-	TRBV11-3	few	14	TRBJ2-3	TGTGCCAGCAGCCCCGGGGTCGCGGCAGATACGCAGTATTTT	CASSPGVAADTQYF
TRBD1	TRBV7-9	few	19	TRBJ2-2	TGTGCCAGCAGCTTAGTCTCAAGACAGGGGAGTCTGAACACCGGGGAGCTGTTTTTT	CASSLVSRQGSLNTGELFF
-	TRBV12-3/TRBV12-4	-	13	TRBJ2-5	TGTGCCAGCAGACTGAGGGGTCGGGAGACCCAGTACTTC	CASRLRGRETQYF
-	TRBV7-9	-	14	TRBJ2-5	TGTGCCAGCAGCTCCACAGAAAGGGGAGAGACCCAGTACTTC	CASSSTERGETQYF
TRBD1	TRBV12-3/TRBV12-4	-	16	TRBJ1-6	TGTGCCAGCACCAAATTAGGGGGGACAGGTCACTCACCCCTCCACTTT	CASTKLGGTGHSPLHF
-	TRBV24-1	-	13	TRBJ1-2	TGTGCCACCAGTGATTTGGGCGGTTCGGGCTACACCTTC	CATSDLGGSGYTF
TRBD1	TRBV4-3	few	18	TRBJ1-1	TGCGCCAGCAGCCAATTTTACTTACAGGGGAGATTTGGCACTGAAGCTTTCTTT	CASSQFYLQGRFGTEAFF
TRBD1	TRBV29-1	few	14	TRBJ2-5	TGCAGCGTTGATGGGACAGGGGGCGAAGAGACCCAGTACTTC	CSVDGTGGEETQYF
TRBD1	TRBV28	few	16	TRBJ1-5	TGTGCCAGCAGTTTCCAGGGACAGGGTTACAATCAGCCCCAGCATTTT	CASSFQGQGYNQPQHF
TRBD1	TRBV7-2	many	15	TRBJ2-1	TGTGCCAGCAGCCCTCCAGGGACAGCATACAATGAGCAGTTCTTC	CASSPPGTAYNEQFF
-	TRBV6-2/TRBV6-3	few	16	TRBJ2-1	TGTGCCAGCAGTTACAACGAAAGGGTTAGGTACAATGAGCAGTTCTTC	CASSYNERVRYNEQFF
TRBD1	TRBV12-3/TRBV12-4	few	15	TRBJ1-5	TGTGCCAGCAAAACAGGGGGTGGTGGCAATCAGCCCCAGCATTTT	CASKTGGGGNQPQHF
-	TRBV28	few	16	TRBJ2-1	TGTGCCAGCAGCTCTCCCACGGGTCTAAATGGCAATGAGCAGTTCTTC	CASSSPTGLNGNEQFF
-	TRBV7-9	many	13	TRBJ1-6	TGTGCCAGCAGCTTAGAAGAGAGATCACCCCTCCACTTT	CASSLEERSPLHF
TRBD2	TRBV6-2/TRBV6-3	-	15	TRBJ2-7	TGTGCCAGCACCCACCAACTAGCGGAGGCGTACGAGCAGTACTTC	CASTHQLAEAYEQYF
TRBD1	TRBV6-1	many	17	TRBJ1-1	TGTGCCAGCAGGAGACAGGGGGGACCCGGGATGAACACTGAAGCTTTCTTT	CASRRQGGPGMNTEAFF
-	TRBV7-2	few	15	TRBJ2-7	TGTGCCAGCAGCCCCCAGCCAATGAGGGTCTACGAGCAGTACTTC	CASSPQPMRVYEQYF
TRBD2	TRBV12-3/TRBV12-4	-	15	TRBJ2-2	TGTGCCAGCAGTTTTCATCCTAGCGGGAGGGGGGAGCTGTTTTTT	CASSFHPSGRGELFF
-	TRBV24-1	-	13	TRBJ2-1	TGTGCCACCAGTGACGGCGTAAGCAATGAGCAGTTCTTC	CATSDGVSNEQFF
-	TRBV11-3	-	15	TRBJ2-5	TGTGCCAGCAGCTTACAGGGGGAGGATAAGGAGACCCAGTACTTC	CASSLQGEDKETQYF
TRBD2	TRBV7-6	-	14	TRBJ2-1	TGTGCCAGCAGCTTCGTAGCGGGCGACAATGAGCAGTTCTTC	CASSFVAGDNEQFF
-	TRBV6-8	-	15	TRBJ1-2	TGTGCCAGCAGTTACTCATCCCGAGGCGGCTATGGCTACACCTTC	CASSYSSRGGYGYTF
TRBD2	TRBV10-3	-	16	TRBJ2-1	TGTGCCATCAGTGAGGGTGGACTAGCGGGAGTAGGCGAGCAGATCTTC	CAISEGGLAGVGEQIF
-	TRBV4-1	-	15	TRBJ1-4	TGCGCCAGCAGCCAAGAGGGGGCTGCTAATGAAAAACTGTTTTTT	CASSQEGAANEKLFF
-	TRBV7-9	few	13	TRBJ1-1	TGTGCCAGCAGCCCAAGGGCAGGACCTGAAGCTTTCTTT	CASSPRAGPEAFF
-	TRBV29-1	-	11	TRBJ1-1	TGCAGCGTTGACCGGAACACTGAAGCTTTCTTT	CSVDRNTEAFF
TRBD1	TRBV4-3	-	16	TRBJ2-1	TGCGCCAGCAGCCAAACCGGGACAGCAAGGAACAATGAGCAGTTCTTC	CASSQTGTARNNEQFF
-	TRBV6-2/TRBV6-3	-	16	TRBJ2-6	TGTGCCAGCAGTTATCCCCAACTGATTGGGGCCAACGTCCTGACTTTC	CASSYPQLIGANVLTF
-	TRBV20-1	-	15	TRBJ2-5	TGCAGTGCTAGAGATTCAGGGAGGCCCCAAGAGACCCAGTACTTC	CSARDSGRPQETQYF
-	TRBV7-8	-	15	TRBJ2-3	TGTGCCAGCAGTAATGTGCAGCGAGGCACAGATACGCAGTATTTT	CASSNVQRGTDTQYF
TRBD2	TRBV7-3	-	17	TRBJ2-5	TGTGCCAGCAGCCCAGGACTAGCGGGAGGTTTGATAGAGACCCAGTACTTC	CASSPGLAGGLIETQYF
TRBD1	TRBV14	-	16	TRBJ1-1	TGTGCCAGCAGCCCCCTCGGAGGGACAGCGTTGTCTGAAGCTTTCTTT	CASSPLGGTALSEAFF
-	TRBV2	few	15	TRBJ2-3	TGTGCCAGCAGTGCGGCGGGGAACCGGGCCGATACGCAGTATTTT	CASSAAGNRADTQYF
-	TRBV7-2	many	16	TRBJ2-1	TGTGCCAGCAGCTTAGGCGGGGTCCCTCTTTACAATGAGCAGTTCTTC	CASSLGGVPLYNEQFF
-	TRBV7-9	many	14	TRBJ2-2	TGTGCCAGCAGCCCAACATGGAACACCGGGGAGCTGTTTTTT	CASSPTWNTGELFF
TRBD1	TRBV20-1	few	14	TRBJ1-5	TGCAGTGCTAGAGGGGACAGCATCAATCAGCCCCAGCATTTT	CSARGDSINQPQHF
-	TRBV6-5	-	13	TRBJ1-6	TGTGCCAGCAGTTCAGAGAATAATTCACCCCTCCACTTT	CASSSENNSPLHF
-	TRBV7-9	few	14	TRBJ2-7	TGTGCCAGCAGCTTAGCCGAGAGAGCGGGCGAGCAGTACTTC	CASSLAERAGEQYF
TRBD1	TRBV15	-	15	TRBJ2-5	TGTGCCACCAGCGAGCACAGGGGGAGAGGGGAGACCCAGTACTTC	CATSEHRGRGETQYF
TRBD1	TRBV4-1	few	15	TRBJ2-3	TGCGCCAGCAGCCAAGCCGAGGGGGCGGGAGATACGCAGTATTTT	CASSQAEGAGDTQYF
-	TRBV7-6	few	16	TRBJ1-1	TGTGCCAGCAGCTTAGGGTCGGGGGGGGAGAACACTGAAGCTTTCTTT	CASSLGSGGENTEAFF
-	TRBV6-1	few	13	TRBJ2-3	TGTGCCAGCACCGACGGAGACACAGATACGCAGTATTTT	CASTDGDTDTQYF
TRBD1	TRBV12-3/TRBV12-4	-	15	TRBJ1-2	TGTGCCAGCAGTGGGGGGGGGGGACAGGACTATGGCTACACCTTC	CASSGGGGQDYGYTF
-	TRBV7-8	few	12	TRBJ2-5	TGTGCCACCGGGGAGGTTCGTGGGACCCAGTACTTC	CATGEVRGTQYF
-	TRBV7-9	many	15	TRBJ2-1	TGTGCCAGCAGCTTAGTGCCCGCCAATAACAATGAGCAGTTCTTC	CASSLVPANNNEQFF
-	TRBV4-3	-	15	TRBJ1-2	TGCGCCAGCAGCCAAGATCGGGGGGCCTCCTATGGCTACACCTTC	CASSQDRGASYGYTF
-	TRBV11-2	few	14	TRBJ2-1	TGTGCCAGCAGCTTAGGTCGCACCTACAATGAGCAGTTCTTC	CASSLGRTYNEQFF
TRBD1	TRBV6-5	-	18	TRBJ1-2	TGTGCCAGCAGTTACTCGTTTCCCCGGGACAGGGCTGGCTATGGCTACACCTTC	CASSYSFPRDRAGYGYTF
TRBD1	TRBV2	-	15	TRBJ2-3	TGTGCCAGCCTGGCGAACAGGGGGGAATGGGATACGCAGTATTTT	CASLANRGEWDTQYF
TRBD2	TRBV4-2	few	16	TRBJ2-1	TGTGCCAGCAGCCAAGTCGCAGCGGGAGCAACGAATGAGCAGTTCTTC	CASSQVAAGATNEQFF
-	TRBV7-9	-	13	TRBJ2-4	TGTGCCAGCAGCAAAGACCAACCCCCTCCTCAGTACTTC	CASSKDQPPPQYF
TRBD2	TRBV9	once	16	TRBJ2-1	TGTGCCAGCAGCGTAGGGGATAGCGGGAGATACAATGAGCAGTTCTTC	CASSVGDSGRYNEQFF
-	TRBV6-1	-	13	TRBJ2-2	TGTGCCAGCAGTGAAGGTCAGAACGGGGAGCTGTTTTTT	CASSEGQNGELFF
-	TRBV5-1	-	13	TRBJ2-7	TGCGCCAGCAGCCCAACTAGCAGGTACGAGCAGTACTTC	CASSPTSRYEQYF
-	TRBV7-2	many	14	TRBJ2-4	TGTGCCAGCAGCCGAGGTCCGGGACTGGGCATTCAGTACTTC	CASSRGPGLGIQYF
-	TRBV28	-	15	TRBJ2-3	TGTGCCAGCAGCCTGGACAGTACCGGCACAAATACGCAGTATTTT	CASSLDSTGTNTQYF
TRBD2	TRBV12-3/TRBV12-4	-	17	TRBJ2-3	TGTGCCAGCAGCATCCGGGAGGGAACCCCGCGATCAGATACGCAGTATTTT	CASSIREGTPRSDTQYF
TRBD1	TRBV27	few	16	TRBJ1-2	TGTGCCAGCGGCCAACGACAGGGTGTTTTAGGCTATGGCTACACCTTC	CASGQRQGVLGYGYTF